Reported below is one T cell receptor (beta chain). Its antigen has not been determined. Nothing much larger sits one base from this clone, and base qualities are not available. High-throughput TCR beta sequencing profiled peripheral blood CD8+ and CD4+ T cells from healthy donors, Susac syndrome patients and multiple sclerosis patients. The multiple sclerosis controls were treatment-naive patients who had stable or active relapsing-remitting disease and met the revised McDonald criteria. Bulk CD8+ and CD4+ T cells were purified by magnetic negative isolation, whereas CD8+ TEMRA cells were enriched by FACS. Blood was drawn into EDTA tubes, processed within 24 hours, and PBMCs were isolated by density gradient centrifugation. PBMCs intended for TCR sequencing were frozen in liquid nitrogen and were later thawed in a 37 degrees C water bath. The sorted or isolated CD4+, CD8+ and CD8+ TEMRA cells reached a purity of at least 90%.

The junction shows trimming of 5 bases on V and 8 bases on J, and the gene matches do not reach 0 bases of it. Per the germline V gene (reference sequence), DFQATT is the CDR1 and SNEGSKA is the CDR2. Reading from cysteine to phenylalanine, the CDR3 counts 11 amino acids. Only the CDR3 part of the read is kept: 33 bases, read in frame from the first base. The sample comes from a study of CD8 T cells in Susac syndrome (dated by TCRdb to the late 2010s). In terms of the full investigation: Whether CD8+ T cell activation and differentiation in Susac syndrome was antigen driven was tested using repertoire sequencing. Clonality of the CD8+ T cell repertoire was compared between 11 to 12 healthy donors, approximately 14 Susac syndrome patients and approximately 16 multiple sclerosis patients. What the authors observed across the whole study: The number of individuals in the TCR sequencing and HLA analysis was acknowledged as relatively small.

RNA was extracted using the RNeasy kit, and roughly 0.5 to 1 microgram was reverse transcribed with random hexamers. TCR beta CDR3 regions were amplified with the immunoSEQ multiplex PCR assay covering 54 Vbeta and 13 Jbeta segments. To correct PCR amplification bias, a synthetic template baseline was used for both primer optimization and computational correction. For the original study's pipeline: Reads were annotated to V, D and J genes according to IMGT and were analyzed with immunoSEQ Analyzer, with only productive sequences retained. Clonality was calculated as one minus the Shannon entropy normalized by log2 of the number of productive unique sequences. Public and private clones were assessed among the 100 most prevalent clones of each patient and control. Susac-specific clones were defined as absent from healthy and MS cohorts, approximately 1,000 published viral clones and other ImmuneACCESS disease sequences. TCRdb took the public reads, trimmed them with fastp at Q25, ran MiXCR for clone calling and kept in-frame beta chains. CDR3 protein duplicates are merged, each entry listing the most common genes and DNA. These V and J calls are TCRdb output, not the study's own analysis. Across this sample there are roughly 150,000 distinct CDR3 sequences, with nearly 97% seen only once. The top ten constitute 0.15% of the sample.

The sequence is built from TRBV20-1 and TRBJ1-6, with TRBD1 identical over 7 junction bases. The sequenced material came from CD8+ T cells from PBMCs. The clonotype originates from a human donor with multiple sclerosis. The CDR3 corresponds to CSAQGDSPLHF. The DNA sequence follows: TGCAGTGCTCAGGGGGATTCACCCCTCCACTTT.